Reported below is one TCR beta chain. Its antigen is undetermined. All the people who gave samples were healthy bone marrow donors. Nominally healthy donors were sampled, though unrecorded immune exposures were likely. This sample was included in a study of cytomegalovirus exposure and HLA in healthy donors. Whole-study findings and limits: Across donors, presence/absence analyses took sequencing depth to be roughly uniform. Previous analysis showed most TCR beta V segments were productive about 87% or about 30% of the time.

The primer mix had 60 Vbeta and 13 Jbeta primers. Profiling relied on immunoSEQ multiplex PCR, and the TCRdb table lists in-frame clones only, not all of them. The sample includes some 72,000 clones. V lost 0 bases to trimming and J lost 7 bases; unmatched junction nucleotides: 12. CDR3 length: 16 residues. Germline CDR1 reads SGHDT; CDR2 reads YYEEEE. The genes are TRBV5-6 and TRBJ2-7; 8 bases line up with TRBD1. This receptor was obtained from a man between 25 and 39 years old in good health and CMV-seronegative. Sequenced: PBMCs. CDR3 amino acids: CASSLAKGQVVREQYF. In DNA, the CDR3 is TGTGCCAGCAGCTTGGCCAAGGGACAGGTGGTGCGGGAGCAGTACTTC.